Listed below are T cell receptor beta chains from one sample, sequenced in a study of blood T cell repertoires in COVID-19. The table came from immunoSEQ multiplex PCR; TCRdb's copy has only in-frame clones and leaves some out. This table holds almost 200,000 clones, approximately 86% found once. The sequencing input was peripheral blood. The receptors come from a man aged 60 to 75 with COVID-19, enrolled during active disease. Each CDR3 is given with its conserved first and last residue. A D gene is named only where the DNA matches it firmly. Clone size is shown for a subset of rows, as once, few, many or a class of expanded clone.

length,V,size,D,J,CDR3,DNA
14,TRBV9,.,TRBD1,TRBJ2-2,CASSLGQGLGELFF,TGTGCCAGCAGCTTGGGACAGGGGCTCGGGGAGCTGTTTTTT
14,TRBV6-5,once,.,TRBJ2-1,CASRTRGVAYEQFF,TGTGCCAGCAGGACCCGGGGAGTAGCCTATGAGCAGTTCTTC
13,TRBV14,.,.,TRBJ1-1,CASSQGQVTEAFF,TGTGCCAGCAGCCAAGGACAGGTGACTGAAGCTTTCTTT
11,TRBV6-1,.,TRBD1,TRBJ1-1,CASGDRGTAFF,TGTGCCAGCGGTGACAGGGGAACGGCTTTCTTT
17,TRBV6-2/TRBV6-3,.,.,TRBJ1-1,CASSYSLTGAMNTEAFF,TGTGCCAGCAGTTACTCGCTAACAGGCGCCATGAACACTGAAGCTTTCTTT
18,TRBV2,.,.,TRBJ2-7,CASSGSIYGVYYEYEQYF,TGTGCCAGCAGCGGGTCCATCTACGGGGTATACTACGAATATGAGCAGTACTTC
15,TRBV4-3,.,.,TRBJ1-1,CASSQDPAGNTEAFF,TGCGCCAGCAGCCAAGATCCGGCAGGTAACACTGAAGCTTTCTTT
14,TRBV10-1,.,.,TRBJ2-1,CASSDRGGYNEQFF,TGCGCCAGCAGTGACAGGGGAGGGTACAATGAGCAGTTCTTC
15,TRBV3-1/TRBV3-2,once,.,TRBJ1-2,CASSQATGTNYGYTF,TGTGCCAGCAGCCAAGCAACCGGTACGAACTATGGCTACACCTTC
11,TRBV28,.,.,TRBJ1-1,CASSYLRGAFF,TGTGCCAGCAGTTACCTACGAGGCGCTTTCTTT
15,TRBV11-2,once,TRBD1,TRBJ1-1,CASSPPTGRNTEAFF,TGTGCCAGCAGCCCCCCGACAGGGCGGAACACTGAAGCTTTCTTT
16,TRBV30,.,.,TRBJ1-2,CAWSLREGIANYGYTF,TGTGCCTGGAGCCTCCGGGAGGGGATCGCCAACTATGGCTACACCTTC
13,TRBV10-1,.,.,TRBJ1-6,CASSEQNNSPLHF,TGCGCCAGCAGTGAGCAGAATAATTCACCCCTCCACTTT
16,TRBV28,.,.,TRBJ1-3,CASSSGGSSSGNTIYF,TGTGCCAGCAGCTCGGGGGGATCAAGCTCTGGAAACACCATATATTTT
14,TRBV3-1/TRBV3-2,.,.,TRBJ2-6,CASSQGAGANVLTF,TGTGCCAGCAGCCAGGGGGCCGGGGCCAACGTCCTGACTTTC
15,TRBV7-2,.,TRBD1,TRBJ1-5,CASTRDRLFNQPQHF,TGTGCCAGCACCCGGGACAGACTCTTTAATCAGCCCCAGCATTTT
16,TRBV9,.,TRBD2,TRBJ2-2,CASSAPGLAVSGELFF,TGTGCCAGCAGCGCACCGGGACTAGCGGTCTCCGGGGAGCTGTTTTTT
15,TRBV21-1,.,.,TRBJ2-3,CASSIQQGSTDTQYF,TGTGCCAGCAGCATCCAACAGGGGAGCACAGATACGCAGTATTTT
16,TRBV27,.,TRBD2,TRBJ2-5,CASSSGSGRASQTQYF,TGTGCCAGCAGTTCGGGAAGCGGGAGGGCCAGTCAGACCCAGTACTTC
15,TRBV7-9,few,TRBD1,TRBJ1-6,CASSSPGQGESPLHF,TGTGCCAGCAGCTCACCGGGACAGGGCGAGTCACCCCTCCACTTT
18,TRBV19,.,TRBD1,TRBJ1-5,CASSTRGGTGPRNQPQHF,TGTGCCAGTAGTACCAGAGGGGGGACAGGACCTCGCAATCAGCCCCAGCATTTT
15,TRBV11-2,.,TRBD1,TRBJ2-3,CASSLAGGYTDTQYF,TGTGCCAGCAGCTTAGCAGGGGGCTACACAGATACGCAGTATTTT
17,TRBV29-1,.,.,TRBJ2-2,CSVAPMAGKGVGGELFF,TGCAGCGTTGCGCCGATGGCAGGAAAGGGAGTTGGCGGGGAGCTGTTTTTT
12,TRBV21-1,once,.,TRBJ1-2,CASITQGRGYTF,TGTGCCAGCATCACACAGGGTAGGGGCTACACCTTC
14,TRBV19,once,.,TRBJ2-2,CASRSQGLTGELFF,TGTGCCAGTAGGTCACAGGGTTTAACCGGGGAGCTGTTTTTT
14,TRBV7-3,.,.,TRBJ2-3,CASSPQGSTDTQYF,TGTGCCAGCAGCCCGCAGGGGAGTACAGATACGCAGTATTTT
15,TRBV18,.,.,TRBJ1-3,CASSPPGLNGNTIYF,TGTGCCAGCTCACCTCCAGGGCTTAATGGAAACACCATATATTTT
15,TRBV2,.,.,TRBJ1-6,CASSEATGYNSPLHF,TGTGCCAGCAGTGAGGCTACAGGGTATAATTCACCCCTCCACTTT
15,TRBV10-3,.,TRBD1,TRBJ1-1,CAIRINRDRGTEAFF,TGTGCCATCAGAATAAACCGGGACAGGGGAACTGAAGCTTTCTTT
13,TRBV12-3/TRBV12-4,.,.,TRBJ2-7,CASRSGRSYEQYF,TGTGCCAGCAGATCAGGGAGGTCCTACGAGCAGTACTTC
15,TRBV6-5,.,TRBD1,TRBJ2-3,CASTTTGGSADTQYF,TGTGCCAGCACTACGACAGGGGGCTCTGCAGATACGCAGTATTTT
15,TRBV5-5,.,.,TRBJ2-5,CASSYLVQAQETQYF,TGTGCCAGCAGCTATTTGGTACAGGCCCAAGAGACCCAGTACTTC
15,TRBV9,.,TRBD1,TRBJ2-3,CASSVRQGGTDTQYF,TGTGCCAGCAGCGTAAGACAGGGGGGCACAGATACGCAGTATTTT
13,TRBV27,few,TRBD1,TRBJ1-1,CASSFWDRGRAFF,TGTGCCAGCAGTTTCTGGGACAGGGGACGGGCTTTCTTT
16,TRBV18,.,.,TRBJ2-1,CASSRVGGRSYNEQFF,TGTGCCAGCTCCCGTGTGGGGGGGCGGTCCTACAATGAGCAGTTCTTC
12,TRBV12-3/TRBV12-4,.,.,TRBJ2-5,CASSWTEETQYF,TGTGCCAGCAGTTGGACAGAAGAGACCCAGTACTTC
11,TRBV20-1,.,.,TRBJ2-7,CSARYRDEQYF,TGCAGTGCCAGATACAGGGACGAGCAGTACTTC
11,TRBV20-1,.,.,TRBJ1-1,CSAFPSTEAFF,TGCAGTGCTTTCCCCAGCACTGAAGCTTTCTTT
15,TRBV29-1,.,.,TRBJ2-3,CSVGSGGRFADTQYF,TGCAGCGTTGGGAGTGGGGGCCGATTCGCAGATACGCAGTATTTT
17,TRBV6-1,.,TRBD1,TRBJ1-3,CASSEARQGFSGNTIYF,TGTGCCAGCAGTGAAGCGAGACAGGGATTCTCTGGAAACACCATATATTTT